The 5 T cell receptor beta chains in this list originate from one sample, sequenced in a study of cytomegalovirus exposure and HLA in healthy donors. Use of 60 Vbeta and 13 Jbeta primers characterized the PCR. Method: immunoSEQ multiplex PCR; TCRdb's copy keeps in-frame clones and lacks some. The table shows 150,000 to 200,000 clones, with about 80% occurring only once. The sample taken for sequencing was PBMCs. These TCRs come from a man younger than 40 in good health and CMV-seronegative.

The rearrangement uses TRBV18 and TRBJ2-1; 10 nucleotides line up with TRBD1. Germline CDR1 is KGHSH and CDR2 is LQKENI. This CDR3 comprises 16 residues. The ends lost 3 bases at V and 3 bases at J; junction bases unmatched: 5. The CDR3 DNA sequence: TGTGCCAGCTCACCTATGACAGGGGGCGGCTACAATGAGCAGTTCTTC. It is translated as CASSPMTGGGYNEQFF. Full variable domain (rest looked up from reference TRBV18 and TRBJ2-1): NAGVMQNPRHLVRRRGQEARLRCSPMKGHSHVYWYRQLPEEGLKFMVYLQKENIIDESGMPKERFSAEFPKEGPSILRIQQVVRGDSAAYFCASSPMTGGGYNEQFFGPGTRLTVL.

The chain links TRBV5-4 to TRBJ2-6; D uncertain. Germline V CDR1 and CDR2: SGHNT, YYREEE (reference sequence). V lost 4 bases and J 0 bases, leaving 14 bases between the germline ends. The CDR3 has 17 amino acids. CDR3 bases: TGTGCCAGCAGCCCGGTCGACACACTCTCTGGGGCCAACGTCCTGACTTTC. The encoded protein is CASSPVDTLSGANVLTF. The variable domain in full, with the rest retrieved from reference TRBV5-4 and TRBJ2-6, is ETGVTQSPTHLIKTRGQQVTLRCSSQSGHNTVSWYQQALGQGPQFIFQYYREEENGRGNFPPRFSGLQFPNYSSELNVNALELDDSALYLCASSPVDTLSGANVLTFGAGSRLTVL.

The chain employs TRBV9 and TRBJ2-7; 7 nucleotides match TRBD2. V gave up 0 bases and J gave up 0 bases; unmatched junction bases: 6. Germline V gene lookup returns CDR1 SGDLS and CDR2 YYNGEE. The CDR3 is 16 residues long. The CDR3 sequence is CASSVDAGLFSYEQYF. The CDR3 region has the DNA TGTGCCAGCAGCGTAGATGCGGGACTATTCTCCTACGAGCAGTACTTC.

The chain couples TRBV25-1 to TRBJ2-3; tentative D call: TRBD2 (6 bases). V gave up 3 bases and J gave up 2 bases, with 12 bases separating them. CDR3 length equals 15 residues. The germline V gene has CDR1 MGHDK and CDR2 SYGVNS. CDR3 residues: CASSEEGSFTDTQYF. In nucleotides, the CDR3 is TGTGCCAGCAGTGAGGAGGGCTCATTCACAGATACGCAGTATTTT.

The V call is TRBV11-3, the J call TRBJ2-2; 10 bases are shared with TRBD1. CDR1 and CDR2 from the germline V gene are SGHNT and YENEEA. CDR3 length: 14 residues. V gave up 8 bases and J gave up 7 bases; unmatched junction bases: 7. This CDR3 is CASSRDRGIGELFF. CDR3 bases: TGTGCCAGCTCCCGGGACAGGGGTATCGGGGAGCTGTTTTTT.